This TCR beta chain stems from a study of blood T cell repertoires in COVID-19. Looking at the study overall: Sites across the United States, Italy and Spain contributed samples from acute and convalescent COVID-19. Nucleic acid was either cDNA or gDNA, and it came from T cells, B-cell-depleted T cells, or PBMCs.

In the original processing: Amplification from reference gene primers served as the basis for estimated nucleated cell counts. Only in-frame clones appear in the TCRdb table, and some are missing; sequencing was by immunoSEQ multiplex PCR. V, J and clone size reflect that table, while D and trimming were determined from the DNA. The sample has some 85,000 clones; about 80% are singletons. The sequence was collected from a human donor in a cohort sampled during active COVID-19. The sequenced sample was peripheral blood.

Here the CDR3 DNA reads TGTGCCAGTAGTCCGGGGAGATCGTCGGTTTTCACTCAGCCCCAGCATTTT. Its translation: CASSPGRSSVFTQPQHF. The chain joins TRBV19 to TRBJ1-5; D not certain. V dropped 5 bases and J dropped 6 bases, with 23 bases sitting between them. The CDR3 is 17 amino acids. Looked up from germline, CDR1 is LNHDA and CDR2 is SQIVND (reference sequence).